The 9 T cell receptor beta chains reported below all come from one sample, sequenced in a study of blood T cell repertoires in COVID-19. Clones were read by immunoSEQ multiplex PCR, and TCRdb kept only the in-frame ones, dropping some. The sample shows 270,000 or so clones, about nine tenths of them seen only once. The specimen was peripheral blood. The receptors here all came from a woman in her twenties or thirties with active or convalescent COVID-19.

A few counts support this clone. The J gene is TRBJ1-1, the V gene TRBV28; 7 nucleotides agree with TRBD1. Germline V gene data show CDR1 as MDHEN and CDR2 as SYDVKM. V lost 1 base and J lost 10; bases outside the gene matches: 12. This CDR3 has 15 amino acids. CDR3 in amino acids: CASSLLQGGAGGAFF. CDR3 DNA: TGTGCCAGCAGTTTATTACAGGGCGGGGCAGGGGGAGCTTTCTTT.

The chain couples TRBV11-3 to TRBJ2-5, with no clear D. Trimming shortened V by 1 base and J by 3 bases, and 9 bases separated the two germline ends. CDR1 is SGHNT and CDR2 is YENEEA in the germline V gene. The CDR3 is made up of 14 amino acids. The CDR3 DNA follows: TGTGCCAGCAGCTTAGGTTACGGTGAAGAGACCCAGTACTTC. Its protein product is CASSLGYGEETQYF.

The chain links TRBV6-4 to TRBJ1-2, with TRBD1 matching over 9 bases. This CDR3 spans 12 amino acids. V was pared by 10 bases and J by 2 bases, with 2 bases of the junction left unmatched. The germline V gene has CDR1 MRHNA and CDR2 SNTAGT. CDR3 sequence: CAMGQGNYGYTF. CDR3 sequence (DNA): TGTGCCATGGGACAGGGAAACTATGGCTACACCTTC.

V and J are TRBV5-4 and TRBJ1-1; 9 nucleotides align to TRBD1. Trimming took 0 bases from V and 3 from J; bases not matched to a gene: 3. Germline V gene data show CDR1 as SGHNT and CDR2 as YYREEE (reference sequence). CDR3 size: 15 residues. The CDR3 is CASSLGGQGDTEAFF. In DNA, the CDR3 is TGTGCCAGCAGCTTGGGGGGACAGGGTGACACTGAAGCTTTCTTT.

J is TRBJ1-5 and V is TRBV19, with a weak D call TRBD1 (6 bases). This CDR3 spans 13 amino acids. Germline V CDR1 and CDR2: LNHDA, SQIVND (reference sequence). Between the trimmed V and J ends, which lost 8 bases and 4 bases, there was a span of 12 bases. CDR3 region: CASSGTRNQPQHF. Here the CDR3 DNA reads TGTGCCAGTTCCGGGACAAGGAATCAGCCCCAGCATTTT.

V is TRBV29-1 and J is TRBJ1-2; TRBD1 matches at 9 bases. The CDR3 covers 13 residues. Per the germline V gene, CDR1 is SQVTM and CDR2 is ANQGSEA. The V and J ends lost 4 bases and 8 bases, in that order; junction bases with no gene match: 8. The CDR3 loop is CSVVDRGSEGYTF. The CDR3 DNA is TGCAGCGTTGTAGACAGGGGGTCTGAGGGCTACACCTTC.

The V and J genes are TRBV7-9 and TRBJ2-2; TRBD2 is a possible D gene (5 bases). In germline, CDR1 is SEHNR, CDR2 FQNEAQ (reference sequence). CDR3 size: 14 residues. Trimming left V 6 bases short and J 2 bases short, with 10 bases between. The CDR3 sequence is CASRLGFNTGELFF. Written as DNA, the CDR3 is TGTGCCAGCAGACTAGGCTTCAACACCGGGGAGCTGTTTTTT.

The rearrangement uses TRBV7-6 and TRBJ1-3; no definite D call. The CDR3 is 15 amino acids. Trimming took off 1 base at V and 3 bases at J, with 10 bases between the two ends. Per germline, CDR1 SGHVS and CDR2 FNYEAQ. CDR3 sequence (DNA): TGTGCCAGCAGCTTAGGAGGAAATTTTGGAAACACCATATATTTT. Translating gives CASSLGGNFGNTIYF.

This clone appeared a single time. The chain couples TRBV15 to TRBJ1-2; D perhaps matches TRBD1 (6 bases). This CDR3 comprises 14 residues. V was cut by 1 base and J by 4 bases, with 10 bases left in between. CDR1 is LNHNV, CDR2 YYDKDF, per germline (reference sequence). CDR3 region: CATSRATGSYGYTF. The CDR3, as DNA: TGTGCCACCAGCAGAGCAACAGGGTCCTATGGCTACACCTTC.